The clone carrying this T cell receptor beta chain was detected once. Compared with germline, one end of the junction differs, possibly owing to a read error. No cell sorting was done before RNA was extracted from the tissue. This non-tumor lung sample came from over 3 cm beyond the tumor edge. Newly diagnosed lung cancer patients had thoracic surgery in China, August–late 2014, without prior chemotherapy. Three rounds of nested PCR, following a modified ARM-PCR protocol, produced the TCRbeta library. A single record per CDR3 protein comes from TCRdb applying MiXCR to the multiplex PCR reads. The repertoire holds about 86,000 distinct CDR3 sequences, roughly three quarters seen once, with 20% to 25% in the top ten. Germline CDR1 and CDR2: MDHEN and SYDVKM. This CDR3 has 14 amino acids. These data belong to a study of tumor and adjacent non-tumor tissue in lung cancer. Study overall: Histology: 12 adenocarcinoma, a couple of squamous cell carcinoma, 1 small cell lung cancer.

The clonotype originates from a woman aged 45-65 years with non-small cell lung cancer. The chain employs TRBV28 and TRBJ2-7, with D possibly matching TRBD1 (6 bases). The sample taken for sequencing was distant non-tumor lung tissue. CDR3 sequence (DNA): TGTGCCAGCAGTCTCACGGGACACCCCTATGAGCAGTACTTC. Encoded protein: CASSLTGHPYEQYF.